The text below deals with one T cell receptor beta chain. The CDR3 length is 15 residues. V lost 6 bases and J 8 bases, leaving 19 bases between the germline ends. CDR1 and CDR2 from the germline V gene are SGHNT and YENEEA. Primers: 60 Vbeta forward and 13 Jbeta reverse. Assay: immunoSEQ multiplex PCR; the TCRdb copy retains only in-frame clones and omits some. The table has more than 100,000 clones, 80% seen once. This sample was included in a study of cytomegalovirus exposure and HLA in healthy donors. This receptor was taken from a man aged 50-59 years in good health and CMV-seronegative. This chain connects TRBV11-3 to TRBJ1-4, with D possibly being TRBD1 (6 bases). The sample was PBMCs. The CDR3 sequence: CASRTPGVHAEKLFF. CDR3 DNA sequence: TGTGCCAGCAGGACTCCAGGGGTGCATGCGGAAAAACTGTTTTTT.